This TCR beta chain was found in a study of T cell responses to AZD1222 COVID-19 vaccine. For the study at large: Analysis merged second doses at about 4 or about 12 weeks.

The table came from immunoSEQ multiplex PCR; TCRdb's copy has only in-frame clones and leaves some out. This sample has approximately 160,000 clones, with more than 70% found just once. The germline gives CDR1 SQVTM, CDR2 ANQGSEA. The CDR3 consists of 13 residues. Trimming took 5 bases from V and 8 from J, leaving 15 bases between them. Sequenced here: peripheral blood, sampled on day 0 of AZD1222 vaccination. V gene TRBV29-1 combines with J gene TRBJ1-4, with D possibly TRBD1 on 6 matching bases. The clonotype was recovered from an adult in good health. CDR3 residues: CSVSRKRGEKLFF. CDR3 sequence (DNA): TGCAGCGTTAGCCGGAAAAGGGGGGAAAAACTGTTTTTT.